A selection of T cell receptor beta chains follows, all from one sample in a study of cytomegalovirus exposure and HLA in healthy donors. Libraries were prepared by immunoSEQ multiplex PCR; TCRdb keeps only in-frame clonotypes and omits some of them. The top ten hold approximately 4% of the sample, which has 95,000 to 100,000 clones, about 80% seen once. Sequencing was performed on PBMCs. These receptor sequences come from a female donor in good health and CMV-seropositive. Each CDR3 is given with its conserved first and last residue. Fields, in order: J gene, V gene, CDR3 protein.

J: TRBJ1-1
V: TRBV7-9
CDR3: CASSWDSATEAFF

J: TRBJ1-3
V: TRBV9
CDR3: CASSANRDFPGNTIYF

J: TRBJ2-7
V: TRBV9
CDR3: CASGTGPMHEQYF

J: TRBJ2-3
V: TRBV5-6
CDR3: CASGQDSTQYF

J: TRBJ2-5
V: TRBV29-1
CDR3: CSVEEGYAGGSETQYF

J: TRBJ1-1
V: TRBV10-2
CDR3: CASYLDRNTEAFF

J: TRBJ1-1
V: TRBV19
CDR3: CASNEGGTEAFF

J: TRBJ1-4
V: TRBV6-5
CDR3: CASSSGQANEKLFF

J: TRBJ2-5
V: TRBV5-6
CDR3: CASSFNRAWKTQYF

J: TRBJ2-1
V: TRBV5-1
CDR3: CASSLGASGNEQFF

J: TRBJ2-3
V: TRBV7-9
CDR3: CASSRQGLAGTTDTQYF

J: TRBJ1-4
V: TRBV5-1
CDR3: CASSPDRAPREKLFF

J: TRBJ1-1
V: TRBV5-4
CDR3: CASSSRDKNTEAFF

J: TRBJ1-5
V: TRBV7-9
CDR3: CASSLVVAGGNQPQHF

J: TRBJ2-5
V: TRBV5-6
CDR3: CASSLGTGGAWETQYF

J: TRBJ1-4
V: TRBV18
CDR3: CASSPGQGVATNEKLFF

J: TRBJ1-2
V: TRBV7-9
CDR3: CASSLATGGVKGYTF

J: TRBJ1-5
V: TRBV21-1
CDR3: CASSIGDRVGGSNQPQHF